These 22 T cell receptor beta chains were all obtained from the same sample, sequenced in a study of T cell repertoires in cytomegalovirus infection. TCRdb itself ran the reads through MiXCR, one entry per CDR3 protein. The table lists 250,000 to 300,000 distinct CDR3 sequences, approximately 10% of them singletons, with around 16% in the top ten. Sequencing used PBMCs. These receptors were obtained from a human donor in good health (CMV status not recorded). Some clones in this sample may be carry-over from other donors' samples.

In its sample, this clonotype was seen a few times. A much larger clone differs from this one at a single base, so this may be a read error. The chain recombines TRBV19 with TRBJ2-7; 9 bases match TRBD1. Trimming took 2 bases from V and 5 from J; bases not matched to a gene: 13. The CDR3 totals 17 residues. Germline CDR1 is LNHDA and CDR2 is SQIVND (reference sequence). This CDR3 reads CASSIKALGTGTNEQYF. CDR3 DNA sequence: TGTGCCAGTAGTATAAAGGCCCTCGGGACAGGGACCAACGAGCAGTACTTC.

In this sample, this clonotype turned up many times. The chain has TRBV6-6 and TRBJ2-5; D is uncertain. Trimming pared 2 bases from V and 1 base from J, leaving 5 bases between. The CDR3 has 13 amino acids. The germline V gene has CDR1 MNHNY and CDR2 SVGAGI (reference sequence). In DNA, the CDR3 is TGTGCCAGCAGTTACACAGTCCAAGAGACCCAGTACTTC. Translating it yields CASSYTVQETQYF.

This clonotype has a handful of counts. The chain has TRBV11-2 and TRBJ1-2; 7 bases agree with TRBD1. Looked up from germline, CDR1 is SGHAT and CDR2 is FQNNGV. The CDR3 runs 16 residues. V trimming: 5 bases; J trimming: 4 bases; junction bases outside the gene matches: 13. The CDR3 DNA is TGTGCCAGCAGCCAAACGAGGACAGGAGGGTCCTATGGCTACACCTTC. Its protein is CASSQTRTGGSYGYTF. The full variable domain, with the rest looked up from reference TRBV11-2 and TRBJ1-2, is EAGVAQSPRYKIIEKRQSVAFWCNPISGHATLYWYQQILGQGPKLLIQFQNNGVVDDSQLPKDRFSAERLKGVDSTLKIQPAKLEDSAVYLCASSQTRTGGSYGYTFGSGTRLTVV.

This clonotype has just a few counts. This chain's CDR3 is CSARDERGGRLYEQYF. The CDR3 DNA reads TGCAGTGCTAGGGACGAGAGGGGGGGGAGACTCTACGAGCAGTACTTC. The chain couples TRBV20-1 to TRBJ2-7, with D perhaps TRBD2 (7 bases). Germline V lookup: CDR1 DFQATT, CDR2 SNEGSKA (reference sequence). The length of the CDR3 is 16 residues. Trimming took 3 bases from V and 3 from J, leaving 21 bases between them.

This clonotype was picked up many times. The chain uses TRBV7-2 and TRBJ1-4; D unresolved. Germline lookup yields CDR1 SGHTA and CDR2 FQGNSA. V gave up 6 bases and J gave up 5 bases, with 13 bases separating them. CDR3 length equals 14 residues. CDR3 DNA: TGTGCCAGCAGTTTATATGGGATGAATGAAAAACTGTTTTTT. It specifies CASSLYGMNEKLFF.

The chain joins TRBV14 to TRBJ1-1, with D unresolved. CDR1 SGHDN and CDR2 FVKESK come from the germline V gene. The germline V and J ends were trimmed by 3 bases and 5 bases, with 22 bases remaining between them. This CDR3 region has 17 residues. The CDR3 region is CASSQAFERTGRTEAFF. The CDR3 DNA follows: TGTGCCAGCAGCCAGGCGTTTGAGCGAACGGGCAGGACTGAAGCTTTCTTT.

There are many counts of this clonotype. This rearrangement joins TRBV7-3 to TRBJ2-1, with 7 bases aligning to TRBD2. V lost 1 base to trimming and J lost 7 bases; unmatched junction nucleotides: 10. CDR1 SGHTA and CDR2 FQGTGA come from the germline V gene. This CDR3 contains 16 residues. The CDR3 loop reads CASSLRGQVGGNEQFF. The CDR3 DNA follows: TGTGCCAGCAGCTTAAGGGGTCAGGTGGGGGGGAATGAGCAGTTCTTC.

This clonotype was recorded at least ten times. The chain has TRBV2 and TRBJ2-1; D unresolved. V lost 6 bases and J 4 bases, leaving 10 bases between the germline ends. The germline V gene has CDR1 SNHLY and CDR2 FYNNEI. The CDR3 extends over 13 amino acids. The CDR3 reads CASRRAAYNEQFF. The CDR3 nucleotides read TGTGCCAGCAGACGGGCAGCATACAATGAGCAGTTCTTC.

This clonotype was found many times. The chain is built from TRBV28 and TRBJ1-1; a weak D match, TRBD1 (5 bases). Germline lookup yields CDR1 MDHEN and CDR2 SYDVKM. The CDR3 runs to 15 residues. The V end lost 7 bases, the J end lost 0 bases, and 15 bases lay between the germline ends. CDR3 coding DNA: TGTGCCAGCATCACGGCGGGGACGGTGAACACTGAAGCTTTCTTT. Its protein is CASITAGTVNTEAFF. The variable domain in full, with the rest retrieved from reference TRBV28 and TRBJ1-1, is DVKVTQSSRYLVKRTGEKVFLECVQDMDHENMFWYRQDPGLGLRLIYFSYDVKMKEKGDIPEGYSVSREKKERFSLILESASTNQTSMYLCASITAGTVNTEAFFGQGTRLTVV.

This clonotype was seen more than once but under ten times. The CDR3 DNA sequence: TGTGCCAGCAGTTTGCCAACCCCAGGGGGAGAGCAGTTCTTC. This sequence encodes CASSLPTPGGEQFF. The chain links TRBV28 to TRBJ2-1; TRBD1 matches 7 bases. Germline V gives CDR1 MDHEN, CDR2 SYDVKM. This CDR3 is built from 14 residues. V was pared by 3 bases and J by 10 bases, with 9 bases of the junction left unmatched.

The chain uses TRBV12-3 or TRBV12-4 and TRBJ2-1; D is unclear. There are 11 residues in the CDR3. Trimming shortened V by 1 base and J by 8 bases, and 3 bases separated the two germline ends. CDR3 protein: CASSLVHEQFF. In DNA, the CDR3 is TGTGCCAGCAGTTTAGTGCATGAGCAGTTCTTC.

In its sample, this clonotype was seen many times. CDR3 nucleotide sequence: TGTGCCAGCAGCAGGACTAGGAGCTCCTACAATGAGCAGTTCTTC. Encoded protein: CASSRTRSSYNEQFF. The chain has TRBV6-2 or TRBV6-3 and TRBJ2-1; 7 bases agree with TRBD2. The CDR3 spans 15 residues. Germline CDR1 and CDR2: MNHEY and SVGEGT. The V gene end was trimmed by 6 bases and the J gene end by 0 bases; junction bases not matched to a gene: 5.

This clonotype was recorded at least ten times. The rearrangement uses TRBV2 and TRBJ2-7; D is undetermined. Germline assignment: CDR1 SNHLY and CDR2 FYNNEI. The CDR3 loop spans 13 amino acids. V lost 4 bases to trimming and J lost 0 bases, with 7 bases between them. The CDR3 protein is CASSGNPSYEQYF. The CDR3 coding sequence is TGTGCCAGCAGTGGCAATCCCTCCTACGAGCAGTACTTC.

The CDR3 DNA reads as TGCGCCAGCAGCTTGGACCTGGGAGCGTCCAATGAGCAGTTCTTC. Translated, it gives CASSLDLGASNEQFF. V gene TRBV5-1 combines with J gene TRBJ2-1; D perhaps matches TRBD2 (5 bases). V was clipped by 0 bases and J by 6 bases, with 13 bases between them. Germline-derived CDR1 and CDR2 are SGHRS and YFSETQ. The CDR3 is made up of 15 amino acids.

This clonotype was found many times. V usage is TRBV20-1 and J usage is TRBJ2-3, with a tentative D call TRBD2 (5 bases). V shed 8 bases and J shed 4 bases, with 13 bases lying between them. CDR1 DFQATT and CDR2 SNEGSKA come from the germline V gene (reference sequence). This CDR3 has 12 amino acids. The CDR3, as DNA: TGCAGTTGTCGGGGAGTGGCAGATACGCAGTATTTT. Its protein product is CSCRGVADTQYF.

This clonotype was counted many times. The J gene is TRBJ1-1, the V gene TRBV5-6; 8 nucleotides match TRBD1. The V and J ends lost 4 bases and 0 bases, in that order; junction bases with no gene match: 20. The CDR3 extends over 20 amino acids. Germline CDR1 reads SGHDT; CDR2 reads YYEEEE. CDR3 sequence: CASSPPQIRDRQKLNTEAFF. For the CDR3, the DNA is TGTGCCAGCAGCCCACCACAGATCCGGGACAGGCAGAAGCTGAACACTGAAGCTTTCTTT. Full variable domain (remainder filled in from reference TRBV5-6 and TRBJ1-1): DAGVTQSPTHLIKTRGQQVTLRCSPKSGHDTVSWYQQALGQGPQFIFQYYEEEERQRGNFPDRFSGHQFPNYSSELNVNALLLGDSALYLCASSPPQIRDRQKLNTEAFFGQGTRLTVV.

This clonotype has only a few counts. The rearrangement links TRBV5-4 to TRBJ2-1; 8 nucleotides align to TRBD1. V dropped 0 bases and J dropped 8; count of bases not matched to a gene: 7. The CDR3 has 15 amino acids. Germline loops: CDR1 SGHNT, CDR2 YYREEE (reference sequence). The CDR3 reads CASSLAEAGGYEQFF. The DNA for the CDR3 is TGTGCCAGCAGCTTGGCCGAGGCAGGGGGCTATGAGCAGTTCTTC.

The sample holds many counts of this clonotype. The V gene is TRBV7-2, the J gene TRBJ2-7; a possible D gene is TRBD1 (5 bases). V was pared by 5 bases and J by 3 bases, with 11 bases between. CDR3 size: 13 residues. CDR1 is SGHTA and CDR2 is FQGNSA in the germline V gene. Here the CDR3 reads CASSPHDSYEQYF. In DNA, the CDR3 is TGTGCCAGCAGCCCCCATGACAGCTACGAGCAGTACTTC.

This clonotype was recorded at least ten times. The chain is built from TRBV6-5 and TRBJ2-3, with D tentatively TRBD1 (6 bases). The CDR3 runs to 14 residues. Germline V CDR1 and CDR2: MNHEY, SVGAGI. Trimming removed 5 bases from V and 2 bases from J, with 11 bases in between. CDR3 DNA sequence: TGTGCCAGCAGTCTTAGGGGGAACACAGATACGCAGTATTTT. Translating it yields CASSLRGNTDTQYF.

This clonotype was seen more than once but under ten times. The CDR3 sequence is CSVTTGGELGNEQFF. In DNA, the CDR3 is TGCAGCGTGACAACAGGGGGGGAGTTGGGCAATGAGCAGTTCTTC. The J gene is TRBJ2-1, the V gene TRBV29-1; a weak D match, TRBD1 (8 bases). Germline loops: CDR1 SQVTM, CDR2 ANQGSEA. V was cut by 6 bases and J by 6 bases, with 21 bases left in between. This CDR3 region has 15 residues.

This clonotype was detected ten times or more. The gene calls are TRBV7-2 and TRBJ1-2; 8 bases align to TRBD1. The CDR3 spans 14 residues. The J segment lost 8 bases and the V segment lost 6 bases, leaving 11 bases of the junction unmatched. Per germline, CDR1 SGHTA and CDR2 FQGNSA. The CDR3 spells CASRNRGNRGGYTF. In DNA form, the CDR3 reads TGTGCCAGCAGAAACAGGGGGAATCGGGGAGGCTACACCTTC.

This clonotype has ten or more counts. The chain couples TRBV5-6 to TRBJ1-4; 7 bases fit TRBD1. Germline loops: CDR1 SGHDT, CDR2 YYEEEE. Trimming at V came to 4 bases and at J to 2 bases, leaving 14 bases not matched to a gene. The CDR3 runs to 18 residues. The CDR3 spells CASSRRGGQPHTNEKLFF. Written as DNA, the CDR3 is TGTGCCAGCAGCCGACGGGGGGGACAGCCCCACACTAATGAAAAACTGTTTTTT.